This T cell receptor beta chain was obtained from a study of T cells in localized non-small cell lung cancer. Study results and limitations: The study detected a median approximately 57 of the top 100 tumor clones in adjacent lung. Maximal T cell clonality occurred in uninvolved adjacent lung, with tumor ranking below it. Heterogeneity stays possible, as sequencing covered only one tumor region.

V gave up 6 bases and J gave up 1 base; unmatched junction bases: 3. The CDR3 length is 14 residues. The germline gives CDR1 MNHEY, CDR2 SVGAGI. The method was immunoSEQ multiplex PCR; TCRdb's version includes in-frame clones alone and lacks a portion of them. Of almost 40,000 clones listed, about four fifths are singletons. Notes on this clone: Its antigen is currently unknown.

The source is a woman aged 40-70 years with stage II squamous cell lung carcinoma. This sample comprised PBMCs, obtained before any cancer treatment. The chain carries TRBV6-5 and TRBJ1-3, with 7 bases that match TRBD1. This CDR3 reads CASRRGRSGNTIYF. In DNA, the CDR3 is TGTGCCAGCAGGAGGGGGCGATCTGGAAACACCATATATTTT.